This passage covers 29 T cell receptor beta chains from one sample sequenced in a study of memory B cells and T cells in multiple sclerosis. These receptors lack a known antigen. The data were produced by immunoSEQ multiplex PCR, yet TCRdb's version contains in-frame clones alone and is incomplete. In the table there are about 12,000 clones, just under 85% of which are singletons. CFSE-dim autoproliferating and CFSE-high non-proliferating T cells from unstimulated culture were sequenced separately. Pooled replicate wells came from some 50 million CFSE-labeled PBMCs cultured around seven days without stimulus. Sequenced: PBMCs from blood kept in culture. Source of these receptors: a human donor with multiple sclerosis.

The CDR3 DNA reads TGTGCCAGCACAAGGGAATTCACCTCAGGGGAGCAGTACTTC. Translated, it gives CASTREFTSGEQYF. The chain couples TRBV6-1 to TRBJ2-7, with TRBD1 as a possible D gene (5 bases). The CDR3 has 14 amino acids. V was trimmed by 7 bases and J by 7 bases, leaving 20 bases between them. Germline V gene lookup returns CDR1 MNHNS and CDR2 SASEGT.

This clone appeared once. The CDR3 reads CASSPDGNQPQHF. CDR3 DNA: TGCGCCAGCAGCCCGGACGGCAATCAGCCCCAGCATTTT. The chain uses TRBV5-1 and TRBJ1-5; D not certain. Germline-derived CDR1 and CDR2 are SGHRS and YFSETQ. This CDR3 is built from 13 residues. V lost 4 bases and J lost 2, with 7 bases in between.

The chain uses TRBV10-3 and TRBJ2-7, with 9 bases that match TRBD1. This CDR3 has 15 residues. Germline loops: CDR1 ENHRY, CDR2 SYGVKD. With V trimmed by 3 bases and J by 3 bases, 6 bases remained unmatched. CDR3 nucleotide sequence: TGTGCCATCAGTGAAACGGGACAGGGTTTCTACGAGCAGTACTTC. Protein product: CAISETGQGFYEQYF.

The V gene is TRBV2, the J gene TRBJ1-2; D is unresolved. The CDR3 spans 11 residues. CDR1 is SNHLY and CDR2 is FYNNEI in the germline V gene. Trimming took 4 bases from V and 4 from J, leaving 4 bases between them. The CDR3 reads CASSVRYGYTF. The CDR3 DNA is TGTGCCAGCAGTGTACGCTATGGCTACACCTTC.

The rearrangement uses TRBV30 and TRBJ1-3; D is unclear. Trimming took 1 base from V and 4 from J, leaving 11 bases between them. The CDR3 is 14 residues long. Germline CDR1 and CDR2: GTSNPN and SVGIG (reference sequence). The CDR3 is CAWSATNGGNTIYF. The DNA for the CDR3 is TGTGCCTGGAGTGCCACCAATGGAGGAAACACCATATATTTT.

This chain joins TRBV6-5 and TRBJ1-2; tentatively, D is TRBD1 (5 bases). The CDR3 totals 15 residues. The germline CDR1 and CDR2 sequences are MNHEY and SVGAGI. V lost 2 bases and J 0 bases, leaving 10 bases between the germline ends. CDR3 in amino acids: CASSYMGPSNYGYTF. The CDR3 DNA sequence: TGTGCCAGCAGTTACATGGGACCTTCTAACTATGGCTACACCTTC.

The chain combines TRBV11-3 with TRBJ2-7; D is possibly TRBD1 (6 bases). The germline V and J ends were trimmed by 6 bases and 1 base, with 13 bases remaining between them. From germline, CDR1 is SGHNT and CDR2 YENEEA. This CDR3 is built from 14 residues. The CDR3 region is CASRPPTGSYEQYF. DNA for the CDR3: TGTGCCAGCAGACCACCGACAGGATCCTACGAGCAGTACTTC.

The rearrangement joins TRBV11-2 to TRBJ1-6; D might be TRBD1 (6 bases). In germline, CDR1 is SGHAT, CDR2 FQNNGV. Trimming took off 4 bases at V and 0 bases at J, with 16 bases between the two ends. This CDR3 region has 18 residues. The CDR3 bases are TGTGCCAGCAGCTGGTCCCGGGACAAGAGCTCCTATAATTCACCCCTCCACTTT. It yields the protein CASSWSRDKSSYNSPLHF.

The CDR3 here is CAWSLYSPLAGSYEQYF. In DNA form, the CDR3 reads TGTGCCTGGAGTCTTTACAGCCCTCTAGCGGGTTCCTACGAGCAGTACTTC. The genes are TRBV30 and TRBJ2-7, with 8 bases lining up with TRBD2. CDR1 and CDR2 (germline): GTSNPN, SVGIG (reference sequence). The V gene end was trimmed by 2 bases and the J gene end by 1 base; junction bases not matched to a gene: 13. CDR3 size: 17 residues.

The table lists this clone with a count of one. J is TRBJ2-1 and V is TRBV7-2, with D perhaps TRBD2 (6 bases). The V end was cut by 5 bases, the J end by 8 bases, with 10 bases between. CDR3 size: 12 residues. Germline values: CDR1 SGHTA, CDR2 FQGNSA. The CDR3 DNA follows: TGTGCCAGCAGCCCCGGGACTTATGAGCAGTTCTTC. Its translation is CASSPGTYEQFF.

The chain recombines TRBV27 with TRBJ1-1; 7 nucleotides match TRBD1. The CDR3 runs to 14 residues. CDR1 is MNHEY and CDR2 is SMNVEV in the germline V gene (reference sequence). The trim removed 5 bases at V and 6 bases at J, leaving 9 bases unmatched. The CDR3 DNA sequence: TGTGCCAGCAGTATAGCCCTCACAGGGGCTGAAGCTTTCTTT. This gives the protein CASSIALTGAEAFF.

The chain uses TRBV2 and TRBJ1-5; D call uncertain. Germline CDR1 and CDR2: SNHLY and FYNNEI. Trimming removed 1 base from V and 6 bases from J, with 13 bases in between. This CDR3 has 15 amino acids. The CDR3 loop reads CASSEGGSSGQPQHF. The CDR3 nucleotides are TGTGCCAGCAGTGAAGGGGGTAGCTCTGGTCAGCCCCAGCATTTT.

This clone has more than one count but fewer than ten. The chain combines TRBV6-4 with TRBJ1-1; weak D call: TRBD1 (6 bases). V dropped 6 bases and J dropped 3 bases, with 14 bases sitting between them. The CDR3 has 14 amino acids. CDR1 is MRHNA and CDR2 is SNTAGT in the germline V gene. The CDR3 protein is CASRRGGADTEAFF. Here the CDR3 DNA reads TGTGCCAGCAGGAGGGGGGGTGCGGACACTGAAGCTTTCTTT.

The chain has TRBV6-1 and TRBJ1-2; D gene unclear. This CDR3 is built from 13 residues. The ends were cut back, 6 bases at V and 4 bases at J, with 12 bases in the middle. Germline V lookup: CDR1 MNHNS, CDR2 SASEGT. This CDR3 is CASRGSTLYGYTF. The CDR3 bases are TGTGCCAGCAGGGGAAGCACACTCTATGGCTACACCTTC.

The chain links TRBV6-5 to TRBJ1-2, with TRBD1 identical over 7 bases. Germline assignment: CDR1 MNHEY and CDR2 SVGAGI. This CDR3 is built from 15 residues. The V segment lost 5 bases and the J segment 6 bases; nucleotides outside the gene matches: 12. The DNA of the CDR3 is TGTGCCAGCAGTAAGACAGGGTCGCCGGGGAATGGCTACACCTTC. Translated: CASSKTGSPGNGYTF.

This clone was seen a single time. J is TRBJ1-2 and V is TRBV5-1, with D unclear. The germline V gene encodes CDR1 SGHRS and CDR2 YFSETQ. The V and J ends lost 0 bases and 4 bases respectively, with 10 bases between them. This CDR3 has 14 amino acids. CDR3 region: CASSLGPEFYGYTF. The CDR3, as DNA: TGCGCCAGCAGCTTGGGCCCGGAGTTCTATGGCTACACCTTC.

This clone was recorded a few times. The chain couples TRBV7-9 to TRBJ2-1; D may be TRBD1 (6 bases). Trimming took off 6 bases at V and 7 bases at J, with 13 bases between the two ends. CDR1 and CDR2 (germline): SEHNR, FQNEAQ (reference sequence). The CDR3 is made up of 13 amino acids. The CDR3 loop reads CASRPGQGNEQFF. As DNA, the CDR3 is TGTGCCAGCAGGCCGGGTCAGGGGAATGAGCAGTTCTTC.

The chain is built from TRBV7-9 and TRBJ2-1; 16 nucleotides match TRBD2. Germline trimming cut 5 bases from V and 8 bases from J; bases unmatched to any gene: 3. Germline V gives CDR1 SEHNR, CDR2 FQNEAQ (reference sequence). The CDR3 has 15 residues. The CDR3 loop reads CASSAGLAGGHEQFF. The CDR3 DNA sequence: TGTGCCAGCAGCGCGGGACTAGCGGGAGGGCATGAGCAGTTCTTC.

The chain couples TRBV9 to TRBJ2-3; D assignment may be TRBD1 or TRBD2 (6 bases each). The CDR3 has 15 residues. Germline CDR1 and CDR2: SGDLS and YYNGEE. V lost 7 bases and J lost 3, with 18 bases in between. Written as DNA, the CDR3 is TGTGCCAGCGCCTCATGGGGGGCGGGGACAGATACGCAGTATTTT. As protein: CASASWGAGTDTQYF.

In its sample, this clone was seen once. J is TRBJ2-7 and V is TRBV5-1; D possibly matches TRBD1 or TRBD2 (6 bases each). V dropped 3 bases and J dropped 4 bases, with 20 bases sitting between them. The CDR3 contains 16 residues. Germline V gene data show CDR1 as SGHRS and CDR2 as YFSETQ. The CDR3 DNA sequence: TGCGCCAGCAGCTCCTCCGGGGGCAGGGGCGAGTACGAGCAGTACTTC. It encodes CASSSSGGRGEYEQYF.

The chain combines TRBV5-1 with TRBJ2-3; D is uncertain. The V end lost 0 bases, the J end lost 2 bases, and 4 bases lay between the germline ends. Germline V gene sequence: CDR1 SGHRS, CDR2 YFSETQ. The CDR3 is made up of 13 amino acids. As DNA, the CDR3 is TGCGCCAGCAGCTTGGGCTTCACAGATACGCAGTATTTT. Encoded protein: CASSLGFTDTQYF.

The J gene is TRBJ2-5, the V gene TRBV30; D unresolved. Germline V gene lookup returns CDR1 GTSNPN and CDR2 SVGIG (reference sequence). The CDR3 loop spans 12 amino acids. Trimming cost V 0 bases and J 4 bases, with 6 bases left between them. CDR3 sequence: CAWSVRAETQYF. The CDR3 DNA sequence: TGTGCCTGGAGTGTACGGGCAGAGACCCAGTACTTC.

The chain combines TRBV28 with TRBJ1-5; D might be TRBD1 (5 bases). The CDR3 extends over 16 amino acids. V lost 5 bases to trimming and J lost 7 bases, with 21 bases between them. From germline, CDR1 is MDHEN and CDR2 SYDVKM. Written as DNA, the CDR3 is TGTGCCAGCAGTGTCTTTTACAGGCCTGACTCACAGCCCCAGCATTTT. This sequence encodes CASSVFYRPDSQPQHF.

The rearrangement joins TRBV13 to TRBJ1-6, with D perhaps matching TRBD1 (5 bases). From germline, CDR1 is PRHDT and CDR2 FYEKMQ (reference sequence). The CDR3 runs 12 residues. V shed 5 bases and J shed 9 bases, with 8 bases lying between them. For the CDR3, the DNA is TGTGCCAGCAGCCTTGGGGCTTCACCCCTCCACTTT. As protein: CASSLGASPLHF.

This chain links TRBV11-2 with TRBJ2-7; 10 bases are shared with TRBD1. Trimming removed 5 bases from V and 5 bases from J; junction bases left unmatched: 6. Germline CDR1 reads SGHAT; CDR2 reads FQNNGV. CDR3 length equals 14 residues. The CDR3 DNA is TGTGCCAGCAGCAACCGGGACAGGGGAAACGAGCAGTACTTC. Its protein is CASSNRDRGNEQYF.

V usage is TRBV5-4 and J usage is TRBJ1-4; D is possibly TRBD1 (5 bases). Trimming removed 3 bases at V and 0 bases at J, with 9 bases between. Per the germline V gene, CDR1 is SGHNT and CDR2 is YYREEE (reference sequence). The CDR3 has 15 residues. CDR3 coding DNA: TGTGCCAGCAGCTATTCGACAGCAACTAATGAAAAACTGTTTTTT. The encoded protein is CASSYSTATNEKLFF.

This chain uses TRBV5-1 with TRBJ2-2; D is possibly TRBD1 or TRBD2 (6 bases each). Per germline, CDR1 SGHRS and CDR2 YFSETQ. Trimming stripped 5 bases from V and 5 bases from J, with 13 bases between. The CDR3 spans 14 residues. The CDR3 is CASSIGGGTGELFF. The CDR3 coding sequence is TGCGCCAGCAGTATTGGAGGGGGAACCGGGGAGCTGTTTTTT.

V is TRBV9 and J is TRBJ2-7; 7 positions match TRBD1. The CDR3 consists of 18 residues. Losses at the gene ends were 1 base for V and 2 bases for J; bases not matched to a gene: 15. Germline assignment: CDR1 SGDLS and CDR2 YYNGEE. The DNA for the CDR3 is TGTGCCAGCAGCGTACTCCGGGACAGCAAATTTGCTACCTACGAGCAGTACTTC. As protein: CASSVLRDSKFATYEQYF.

The chain uses TRBV29-1 and TRBJ2-3; D gene unclear. Germline V gene lookup returns CDR1 SQVTM and CDR2 ANQGSEA. CDR3 size: 12 residues. The V gene lost 5 bases and the J gene lost 0 bases, with 6 bases spanning the gap. CDR3 nucleotides: TGCAGCGTTTCAGCTAGCACAGATACGCAGTATTTT. Its translation: CSVSASTDTQYF.